This T cell receptor (beta chain) was sequenced for a study of T cell responses to AZD1222 COVID-19 vaccine. Study outcomes and limitations: Repertoires were obtained only post-peak T cell response. Spike-specific TCR breadth and depth both grew after two AZD1222 doses.

TCRdb's copy holds only in-frame clones and misses some; the assay was immunoSEQ multiplex PCR. This sample has 150,000 to 200,000 clones; 85% to 95% occur once, and the top ten carry approximately 1.4%. Trimming took 4 bases from V and 0 from J, leaving 24 bases between them. Per the germline V gene, CDR1 is MNHEY and CDR2 is SMNVEV (reference sequence). The CDR3 sequence is 19 residues long. Details on this clone: As yet, its antigen is unknown.

The specimen comprised peripheral blood, sampled on day 0 of AZD1222 vaccination. This receptor was taken from an adult in good health. This chain uses TRBV27 with TRBJ1-2; perhaps TRBD1 as D (6 bases). The CDR3 sequence: CASSSRGGAGARANYGYTF. In DNA, the CDR3 is TGTGCCAGCAGTTCCCGGGGGGGGGCAGGGGCACGAGCTAACTATGGCTACACCTTC.